This T cell receptor beta chain was captured in a study of T-cell memory formation after mild COVID-19. Whole-study context: TCR clusters were largely donor specific. Points from the study as a whole: Some clones that responded were present in memory (sampled pre-infection), which suggests cross-reactive memory joined.

In the case of this clonotype: The antigen remains undetermined.

TCRdb passed the 5' RACE reads through MiXCR, listing each CDR3 protein once. Counted here are 150,000 to 200,000 distinct CDR3 sequences, under 15% occurring once; the ten biggest clones make up approximately 3.6%. Sequencing was performed on PBMCs or a T cell subset sorted from them (not recorded which). This TCR derives from a man aged 18 to 35 who had mild COVID-19 (a few samples of this study predate the infection). Cell type and time point are not known.

CDR3 residues: CASSPPDRVWAYEQYV. In nucleotides, the CDR3 is TGTGCCAGCAGTCCCCCCGACAGGGTTTGGGCCTACGAGCAGTACGTC. V is TRBV7-9 and J is TRBJ2-7; 7 positions agree with TRBD1. Germline trimming cut 6 bases from V and 2 bases from J; bases unmatched to any gene: 13. CDR3 size: 16 residues. The germline CDR1 and CDR2 sequences are SEHNR and FQNEAQ (reference sequence).